This T cell receptor (beta chain) originates from a study of identical twins. A note on this clonotype: The antigen remains undetermined.

MiXCR was run by TCRdb on the 5' RACE reads, yielding one entry per CDR3 protein. The table lists approximately 500,000 distinct CDR3 sequences, more than 20% of them singletons. The CDR3 spans 15 residues. From germline, CDR1 is SGDLS and CDR2 YYNGEE. The V end lost 4 bases, the J end lost 8 bases, and 21 bases lay between the germline ends. Overall study findings and caveats: Shared out-of-frame alpha sequences (those common to twins) showed excess low generation probability. Beta out-of-frame sequences showed weaker excess twin sharing.

These same data were also listed under a study on T cells expressing NK-cell markers. This second report adds: Seven of the eight sequenced donors were classified as HCMV-seropositive, and one was classified as seronegative. Whether expanded NKG2C+ T cell clones were HCMV-specific remained unclear.

V gene TRBV9 combines with J gene TRBJ2-5, with a possible D match to TRBD2 (6 bases). This clonotype originated in a woman between 18 and 29 years old in good health. Sequencing input: CD4+ T cells sorted from blood. Written as DNA, the CDR3 is TGTGCCAGCAGCAACGGAGCGGAGGGCCTGGGAACCCAGTACTTC. Its protein is CASSNGAEGLGTQYF.